This T cell receptor beta chain was sequenced in a study of a mutant IDH1 vaccine in newly diagnosed glioma. About the research overall: Earlier treatment was radiotherapy, temozolomide, or both, with most getting both. The study, taken as a whole, reports: Among all patients, vaccine-induced immune responses occurred in 93.3%. Shifts in the top peripheral T cell clonotypes seemed unrelated to pseudoprogression.

This CDR3 is built from 14 residues. Trimming shortened V by 0 bases and J by 1 base, and 8 bases separated the two germline ends. From germline, CDR1 is SGHKS and CDR2 YYEKEE (reference sequence). In its sample, this clone was seen a few times. The antigen is undetermined. The repertoire was sequenced with immunoSEQ multiplex PCR; TCRdb's copy has only in-frame clones and lacks some. The sample carries 30,000 to 35,000 clones, 89% recorded once. Indicated time point: week 47, end of study. A 20-mer mutant IDH1 peptide at 300 ug was injected subcutaneously with topical imiquimod. Vaccinations, eight in total, occurred in weeks 1, 3, 5, 7, 11, 15, 19, 23.

This sequence joins TRBV5-5 and TRBJ2-7; D unclear. This specimen was PBMCs, taken from a glioma patient whose treatment included an IDH1 peptide vaccine. The receptor was derived from a man aged 35 to 55 with glioma. CDR3 in DNA: TGTGCCAGCAGCTTGGTCGGGCGTTCCTACGAGCAGTACGTC. It codes for CASSLVGRSYEQYV.